A single T cell receptor (beta chain) is shown here with its context. Its antigen is currently unknown. Only in-frame clones appear in the TCRdb table, and some are missing; sequencing was by immunoSEQ multiplex PCR. This sample has 2,500,000 or so clones; approximately 90% occur once, and the top ten carry more than 0.35%. The sample originates from a study of shared clonotypes between healthy human individuals. Study-level points and caveats: Enrolling few donors narrowed the genetic and exposure-history diversity that was represented. When compared with the clonotypes that were shared by all four sorted-subset donors, the non-shared clonotypes turned out to have lower generation probabilities. Rarefaction revealed incomplete sorted-subset sequencing despite large depth.

Germline assignment: CDR1 ENHRY and CDR2 SYGVKD. Trimming took 4 bases from V and 0 from J, leaving 7 bases between them. The CDR3 covers 14 residues. This chain connects TRBV10-3 to TRBJ1-5; no reliable D call. The sequenced material came from naive CD4+ T cells from PBMCs. Subset given: CD45RA+ positively selected. This receptor was identified in a man aged 18 to 30 in good health. Some clones in this sample may be carry-over from other donors' samples. The CDR3 region has the DNA TGTGCCATCAGTGGGACTGATAGCAATCAGCCCCAGCATTTT. It specifies CAISGTDSNQPQHF.